This T cell receptor (beta chain) was found in a study of shared clonotypes between healthy human individuals. About the study: CD4 naive and CD4 memory each took three plates per donor, while CD8 naive took two and CD8 memory one.

Trimming stripped 3 bases from V and 3 bases from J, with 2 bases between. Germline CDR1 and CDR2: SQVTM and ANQGSEA. The CDR3 consists of 10 residues. As handled by the study authors: Filtering differed since immunoSEQ provided only junctions, with no quality scores. Data came from immunoSEQ multiplex PCR; TCRdb stores just in-frame clones and leaves some out. D and trimming come from the DNA, and the V and J calls and clone size come from that table. The sample yields about 2,500,000 clones, roughly nine tenths seen once. The sequenced sample was naive CD4+ T cells sorted from blood. Specified subset: CD45RA+ positively selected. V is TRBV29-1 and J is TRBJ1-2; D is uncertain. This clonotype was obtained from a man between 18 and 35 years old in good health. The CDR3 bases are TGCAGCGTTGAGTACTATGGCTACACCTTC. Translated, it gives CSVEYYGYTF.